One sample yielded the 28 T cell receptor beta chains listed below, sequenced in a study of cytomegalovirus exposure and HLA in healthy donors. Clones were sequenced by immunoSEQ multiplex PCR, and TCRdb holds only the in-frame ones, with some missing. The sample gives hundreds of thousands of clones, about nine tenths of which show up once; approximately 0.86% is in the top ten. Sequencing was performed on PBMCs. The receptors here all came from a woman aged 18-29 years in good health and CMV-seronegative.

The chain uses TRBV5-1 and TRBJ2-7, with 10 bases aligning to TRBD1. J gave up 2 bases and V 2 bases, and 4 bases lay outside the gene matches. The length of the CDR3 is 15 residues. Germline V CDR1 and CDR2: SGHRS, YFSETQ. The CDR3 spells CASSLIGQGAYEQYF. As DNA, the CDR3 is TGCGCCAGCAGCTTAATTGGACAGGGGGCCTACGAGCAGTACTTC.

The chain is built from TRBV27 and TRBJ2-1; D not resolved. Per the germline V gene, CDR1 is MNHEY and CDR2 is SMNVEV (reference sequence). V lost 4 bases to trimming and J lost 10 bases, with 8 bases between them. This CDR3 is 11 amino acids long. The CDR3 bases are TGTGCCAGCAGTTATAACCGGGAGCAGTTCTTC. Translation gives CASSYNREQFF.

The rearrangement uses TRBV6-5 and TRBJ2-7, with D possibly matching TRBD1 (6 bases). Germline V gene data show CDR1 as MNHEY and CDR2 as SVGAGI. The length of the CDR3 is 13 residues. The V and J ends lost 6 bases and 3 bases respectively, with 12 bases between them. The CDR3 DNA reads TGTGCCAGCAGAGGGGGTGGACGCTACGAGCAGTACTTC. It translates to CASRGGGRYEQYF.

The V and J genes are TRBV2 and TRBJ2-1, with D maybe TRBD2 (6 bases). Trimming took off 10 bases at V and 6 bases at J, with 22 bases between the two ends. This CDR3 region has 15 residues. CDR1 and CDR2 from the germline V gene are SNHLY and FYNNEI. CDR3 residues: CATSRRELGLNEQFF. In DNA, the CDR3 is TGTGCCACCTCCCGACGGGAGTTGGGCCTCAATGAGCAGTTCTTC.

The genes are TRBV28 and TRBJ1-1; D may be TRBD1 (6 bases). Germline-derived CDR1 and CDR2 are MDHEN and SYDVKM. CDR3 size: 14 residues. V was clipped by 7 bases and J by 1 base, with 13 bases between them. DNA for the CDR3: TGTGCCAGCAACCCACAGGGACCGAACACTGAAGCTTTCTTT. This translates into CASNPQGPNTEAFF.

The V gene is TRBV6-6, the J gene TRBJ2-7; 7 bases match TRBD1. V was pared by 7 bases and J by 2 bases, with 5 bases of the junction left unmatched. CDR1 and CDR2 (germline): MNHNY, SVGAGI (reference sequence). This CDR3 spans 13 amino acids. CDR3 nucleotide sequence: TGTGCCAGCAATCCGGGACAGACCTACGAGCAGTACTTC. Its protein is CASNPGQTYEQYF.

The chain employs TRBV7-9 and TRBJ2-7; no reliable D call. Trimming pared 5 bases from V and 4 bases from J, leaving 9 bases between. From germline, CDR1 is SEHNR and CDR2 FQNEAQ (reference sequence). CDR3 length equals 12 residues. The chain's CDR3 is CASSGTSYEQYF. The CDR3 bases are TGTGCCAGCAGCGGCACCAGTTACGAGCAGTACTTC.

The chain couples TRBV7-9 to TRBJ1-5, with D tentatively TRBD1 (5 bases). Looked up from germline, CDR1 is SEHNR and CDR2 is FQNEAQ (reference sequence). Trimming pared 5 bases from V and 3 bases from J, leaving 11 bases between. CDR3 length equals 14 residues. The CDR3 DNA is TGTGCCAGCAGCCTTGGACAACCCAATCAGCCCCAGCATTTT. This encodes CASSLGQPNQPQHF. Full variable domain (missing parts from reference TRBV7-9 and TRBJ1-5): DTGVSQNPRHKITKRGQNVTFRCDPISEHNRLYWYRQTLGQGPEFLTYFQNEAQLEKSRLLSDRFSAERPKGSFSTLEIQRTEQGDSAMYLCASSLGQPNQPQHFGDGTRLSIL.

This clone was detected only a few times. The chain has TRBV5-1 and TRBJ1-2, with no clear D. This CDR3 has 14 amino acids. V shed 0 bases and J shed 8 bases, with 14 bases lying between them. Per germline, CDR1 SGHRS and CDR2 YFSETQ. CDR3 in DNA: TGCGCCAGCAGCTTGGGGCCGACCACCGGGGGCTACACCTTC. It translates to CASSLGPTTGGYTF.

This chain's CDR3 is CASIVDSTWKDTQYF. In nucleotides, the CDR3 is TGTGCCAGCATTGTGGACAGCACCTGGAAAGATACGCAGTATTTT. The chain combines TRBV2 with TRBJ2-3; weak D call: TRBD1 (6 bases). Per germline, CDR1 SNHLY and CDR2 FYNNEI. Trimming left V 7 bases short and J 5 bases short, with 19 bases between. The CDR3 totals 15 residues.

This clone appeared a few times. The chain joins TRBV7-9 to TRBJ2-5, with 9 bases aligning to TRBD2. Losses at the gene ends were 2 bases for V and 5 bases for J; bases not matched to a gene: 3. CDR1 and CDR2 (germline): SEHNR, FQNEAQ (reference sequence). This CDR3 comprises 14 residues. DNA of the CDR3: TGTGCCAGCAGCTTATTAGCGGGGGTTGAGACCCAGTACTTC. Its translation is CASSLLAGVETQYF. The variable domain in full, completed from reference TRBV7-9 and TRBJ2-5, reads DTGVSQNPRHKITKRGQNVTFRCDPISEHNRLYWYRQTLGQGPEFLTYFQNEAQLEKSRLLSDRFSAERPKGSFSTLEIQRTEQGDSAMYLCASSLLAGVETQYFGPGTRLLVL.

The chain joins TRBV5-1 to TRBJ2-1; 7 bases line up with TRBD2. Germline assignment: CDR1 SGHRS and CDR2 YFSETQ. With V trimmed by 5 bases and J by 3 bases, 2 bases remained unmatched. The CDR3 has 13 residues. CDR3 protein: CASRWGGYNEQFF. The CDR3 DNA reads TGCGCCAGCAGGTGGGGGGGCTACAATGAGCAGTTCTTC.

This clone appeared once. The rearrangement joins TRBV2 to TRBJ1-5; 7 bases are shared with TRBD1. Looked up from germline, CDR1 is SNHLY and CDR2 is FYNNEI. The CDR3 is 12 amino acids. Trimming at V came to 6 bases and at J to 16 bases, leaving 12 bases not matched to a gene. The CDR3 loop is CASRGNRGHNHF. In nucleotides, the CDR3 is TGTGCCAGCAGGGGGAACAGGGGACACAACCATTTT.

This chain connects TRBV28 to TRBJ2-2, with D tentatively TRBD1 (6 bases). V was cut by 3 bases and J by 9 bases, with 14 bases left in between. CDR3 size: 14 residues. Germline CDR1 and CDR2: MDHEN and SYDVKM. The CDR3 DNA reads as TGTGCCAGCAGTTTGTTCAGGGGACACCGGGAGCTGTTTTTT. Residues: CASSLFRGHRELFF. The complete variable domain, with remaining parts taken from reference TRBV28 and TRBJ2-2, reads DVKVTQSSRYLVKRTGEKVFLECVQDMDHENMFWYRQDPGLGLRLIYFSYDVKMKEKGDIPEGYSVSREKKERFSLILESASTNQTSMYLCASSLFRGHRELFFGEGSRLTVL.

The V call is TRBV30, the J call TRBJ1-2; 7 nucleotides agree with TRBD1. This CDR3 has 16 residues. The V gene's germline CDR1 is GTSNPN and CDR2 SVGIG (reference sequence). The V and J ends lost 0 bases and 0 bases, in that order; junction bases with no gene match: 7. Here the CDR3 reads CAWSVPSRGANYGYTF. In nucleotides, the CDR3 is TGTGCCTGGAGTGTACCGTCCAGGGGGGCTAACTATGGCTACACCTTC.

This rearrangement joins TRBV6-1 to TRBJ2-7; TRBD1 aligns across 8 bases. The ends lost 10 bases at V and 6 bases at J; junction bases unmatched: 8. Germline V gene sequence: CDR1 MNHNS, CDR2 SASEGT. This CDR3 region has 12 residues. The CDR3 spells CATRGPSVEQYF. In nucleotides, the CDR3 is TGTGCCACCAGGGGGCCCTCCGTCGAGCAGTACTTC.

The genes are TRBV6-1 and TRBJ1-5, with a tentative D call TRBD1 (6 bases). CDR3 size: 17 residues. Germline V lookup: CDR1 MNHNS, CDR2 SASEGT. V was cut by 2 bases and J by 2 bases, with 16 bases left in between. This chain's CDR3 is CASSESVSAGGNQPQHF. CDR3 coding DNA: TGTGCCAGCAGTGAATCCGTTTCGGCAGGGGGCAATCAGCCCCAGCATTTT.

The V and J genes are TRBV10-1 and TRBJ2-7; the D gene is possibly TRBD2 (6 bases). Germline CDR1 WNHNN, CDR2 SYGVQD (reference sequence). The CDR3 consists of 13 residues. V was pared by 10 bases and J by 2 bases, with 15 bases between. The CDR3 DNA sequence: TGCGCCAACGGGGGACGAAACCCCTACGAGCAGTACTTC. Translation gives CANGGRNPYEQYF.

The chain is built from TRBV6-1 and TRBJ2-7, with 7 bases that match TRBD2. V was clipped by 1 base and J by 3 bases; unmatched bases: 12. From germline, CDR1 is MNHNS and CDR2 SASEGT. There are 17 residues in the CDR3. CDR3 DNA sequence: TGTGCCAGCAGTGAAGGGGTGGCTAGCGGCATCCTCTACGAGCAGTACTTC. Translated, it gives CASSEGVASGILYEQYF.

V gene TRBV30 combines with J gene TRBJ2-2; 7 bases match TRBD1. The CDR3 has 16 amino acids. CDR1 and CDR2 from the germline V gene are GTSNPN and SVGIG (reference sequence). With V trimmed by 3 bases and J by 0 bases, 7 bases remained unmatched. CDR3 DNA sequence: TGTGCCTGGAGCCTACTCGACAGGGCGAACACCGGGGAGCTGTTTTTT. Translated: CAWSLLDRANTGELFF.

CDR3 amino acids: CASSEARDFFANTEAFF. The CDR3 bases are TGTGCCAGCAGTGAAGCGAGGGATTTTTTCGCGAACACTGAAGCTTTCTTT. The chain employs TRBV2 and TRBJ1-1, with D unclear. Germline lookup yields CDR1 SNHLY and CDR2 FYNNEI. This CDR3 has 17 amino acids. The V end was cut by 0 bases, the J end by 1 base, with 15 bases between.

V usage is TRBV9 and J usage is TRBJ2-5, with TRBD2 matching 8 bases. In germline, CDR1 is SGDLS, CDR2 YYNGEE. The trim removed 0 bases at V and 2 bases at J, leaving 9 bases unmatched. The CDR3 is 17 residues long. CDR3 loop: CASSVGTAGGGQETQYF. The CDR3, as DNA: TGTGCCAGCAGCGTAGGTACCGCTGGCGGGGGGCAAGAGACCCAGTACTTC.

V and J are TRBV13 and TRBJ2-7; 16 bases map to TRBD2. The CDR3 sequence is 18 residues long. Germline CDR1 reads PRHDT; CDR2 reads FYEKMQ (reference sequence). After removal of 5 bases from V and 5 bases from J, the junction contained 12 bases not matched to a gene. The CDR3 here is CASSAGLAGGPDGHEQYF. In nucleotides, the CDR3 is TGTGCCAGCAGCGCGGGACTAGCGGGAGGGCCGGACGGCCACGAGCAGTACTTC.

The chain links TRBV9 to TRBJ1-2; weak D call: TRBD1 (5 bases). The CDR3 is 13 residues long. Looked up from germline, CDR1 is SGDLS and CDR2 is YYNGEE. Trimming stripped 3 bases from V and 3 bases from J, with 9 bases between. The CDR3 DNA is TGTGCCAGCAGCGATGGACAATACTATGGCTACACCTTC. The encoded protein is CASSDGQYYGYTF.

This CDR3 reads CASSVAPLSSGAGGPGTDTQYF. CDR3 coding DNA: TGTGCCAGCAGCGTAGCTCCCCTCAGTTCGGGAGCGGGAGGGCCTGGCACAGATACGCAGTATTTT. The chain has TRBV9 and TRBJ2-3; the match to TRBD2 covers 10 bases. V lost 0 bases to trimming and J lost 1 base; unmatched junction nucleotides: 20. CDR3 size: 22 residues. Germline CDR1 and CDR2: SGDLS and YYNGEE.

This chain joins TRBV10-1 and TRBJ1-2, with a weak D call TRBD1 (6 bases). CDR1 and CDR2 (germline): WNHNN, SYGVQD (reference sequence). V gave up 4 bases and J gave up 0 bases, with 27 bases separating them. This CDR3 comprises 20 residues. The CDR3 loop reads CASSGEFRGEPRGANYGYTF. CDR3 bases: TGCGCCAGCAGTGGGGAGTTCAGGGGTGAGCCCCGGGGGGCTAACTATGGCTACACCTTC.

This chain connects TRBV19 to TRBJ1-5; 7 bases are a match to TRBD1. The CDR3 spans 14 residues. Germline lookup yields CDR1 LNHDA and CDR2 SQIVND (reference sequence). Losses at the gene ends were 8 bases for V and 3 bases for J; bases not matched to a gene: 7. The CDR3 DNA is TGTGCCAGTCGGTTGGACAGGTACAATCAGCCCCAGCATTTT. Its translation: CASRLDRYNQPQHF.

This rearrangement joins TRBV19 to TRBJ1-3; weak D call: TRBD1 (5 bases). The CDR3 is made up of 13 amino acids. Trimming removed 10 bases at V and 4 bases at J, with 14 bases between. The germline V gene encodes CDR1 LNHDA and CDR2 SQIVND (reference sequence). The CDR3 loop reads CAKKPGKGNTIYF. The CDR3 region has the DNA TGTGCCAAGAAGCCAGGGAAAGGAAACACCATATATTTT.